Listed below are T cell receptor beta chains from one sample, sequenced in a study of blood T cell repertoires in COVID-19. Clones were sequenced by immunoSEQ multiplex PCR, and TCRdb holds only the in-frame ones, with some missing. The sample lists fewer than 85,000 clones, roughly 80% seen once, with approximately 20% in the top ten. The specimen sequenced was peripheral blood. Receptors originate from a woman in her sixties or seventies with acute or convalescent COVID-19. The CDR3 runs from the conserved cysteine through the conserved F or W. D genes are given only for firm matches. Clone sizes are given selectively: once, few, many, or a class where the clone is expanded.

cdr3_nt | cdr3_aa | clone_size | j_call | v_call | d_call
TGTGCCAGCAGCCCGGACATAGTGCTAGAGCAGTTCTTC | CASSPDIVLEQFF | few | TRBJ2-1 | TRBV7-6 | .
TGTGCCAGCAGCCCGAACAGGGGTCCTACCACCGGGGAGCTGTTTTTT | CASSPNRGPTTGELFF | . | TRBJ2-2 | TRBV3-1/TRBV3-2 | TRBD1
TGTGCCAGCAGCTTGTCAGGGCGTAGGAGCAATCAGCCCCAGCATTTT | CASSLSGRRSNQPQHF | . | TRBJ1-5 | TRBV5-6 | .
TGTGCCAGCAGCCAAGAGAGCCCCAGGGGACCTTATGGCTACACCTTC | CASSQESPRGPYGYTF | once | TRBJ1-2 | TRBV3-1/TRBV3-2 | .
TGTGCCAGTAGTAAGGGTAACAGGGGAAATGAGCAGTTCTTC | CASSKGNRGNEQFF | . | TRBJ2-1 | TRBV19 | TRBD1
TGTGCCTGGAGTGTCAGCTATGGCTACACCTTC | CAWSVSYGYTF | once | TRBJ1-2 | TRBV30 | .
TGTGCCAGCAGCCCGGGGTTGAGAACTAATGAAAAACTGTTTTTT | CASSPGLRTNEKLFF | . | TRBJ1-4 | TRBV5-4 | .
TGTGCCTGGACAGGGTGGGGTGGCACTGAAGCTTTCTTT | CAWTGWGGTEAFF | . | TRBJ1-1 | TRBV30 | .
TGTGCCAGCAGCCAAGCCACGGACAACCCAGGTAGTTACACCTTC | CASSQATDNPGSYTF | . | TRBJ1-2 | TRBV4-2 | .
TGCGCCAGCAGCCTGTCGGGGCGGGGGAACACCGGGGAGCTGTTTTTT | CASSLSGRGNTGELFF | . | TRBJ2-2 | TRBV5-1 | .
TGTGCCAGCAGTTACAAGGGGATTCGAGACAATGAGCAGTTCTTC | CASSYKGIRDNEQFF | . | TRBJ2-1 | TRBV6-5 | .
TGTGCCAGCAGCCGGGGGGAGTCTGGGGCCAACGTCCTGACTTTC | CASSRGESGANVLTF | . | TRBJ2-6 | TRBV3-1/TRBV3-2 | .
TGTGCCAGTAGTATGGACAGGTTATATGGCTACACCTTC | CASSMDRLYGYTF | . | TRBJ1-2 | TRBV19 | TRBD1
TGTGCCAGTAGTATGGGCAGACTGAACACTGAAGCTTTCTTT | CASSMGRLNTEAFF | . | TRBJ1-1 | TRBV19 | .
TGTGCCTGGAGTGCGGGGGGCCCCTCTGGAAACACCATATATTTT | CAWSAGGPSGNTIYF | . | TRBJ1-3 | TRBV30 | .
TGTGCCAGCAGCTTGGGGACAGGGATCCGAACTAATGAAAAACTGTTTTTT | CASSLGTGIRTNEKLFF | few | TRBJ1-4 | TRBV5-5 | TRBD1
TGTGCCAGCAGCATCAGCGGAACCCGCACAGATACGCAGTATTTT | CASSISGTRTDTQYF | . | TRBJ2-3 | TRBV5-4 | .
TGTGCCAGCAGCTTTAGCCGGGACAGACCTAACTATGGCTACACCTTC | CASSFSRDRPNYGYTF | . | TRBJ1-2 | TRBV7-9 | TRBD1
TGTGCCAGTAGTATAAGGGGTCCCTCCTACAATGAGCAGTTCTTC | CASSIRGPSYNEQFF | . | TRBJ2-1 | TRBV19 | .
TGCGCCAGCAGCTTGGGACGGAGTTCAAGTACCTGGTCTAACTATGGCTACACCTTC | CASSLGRSSSTWSNYGYTF | . | TRBJ1-2 | TRBV5-1 | .
TGCGCCAGCAGTGAGACAGGGGACTTAGGTGGCTACACCTTC | CASSETGDLGGYTF | . | TRBJ1-2 | TRBV10-2 | TRBD1
TGTGCCAGTAACAACCAATTCAAAGCTAACTATGGCTACACCTTC | CASNNQFKANYGYTF | . | TRBJ1-2 | TRBV19 | .
TGTGCCAGCTCACCCACGCCGACAGGGGTGGATAATTCACCCCTCCACTTT | CASSPTPTGVDNSPLHF | . | TRBJ1-6 | TRBV18 | TRBD1
TGTGCCAGCAGCACCTGGGGGGACAGCCCCTACAATGAGCAGTTCTTC | CASSTWGDSPYNEQFF | . | TRBJ2-1 | TRBV7-2 | .
TGTGCCAGCAGTGCGACTAGCGGGGGGTATATAGATACGCAGTATTTT | CASSATSGGYIDTQYF | . | TRBJ2-3 | TRBV7-3 | TRBD2
TGTGCCAGTAGTATGGGGGGGGGTCAGCCCCAGCATTTT | CASSMGGGQPQHF | . | TRBJ1-5 | TRBV19 | .
TGCGCCAGCAACAAGCGGGGCCCGGAGGATACGCAGTATTTT | CASNKRGPEDTQYF | medium-sized | TRBJ2-3 | TRBV10-1 | TRBD2
TGTGCCAGCAGTCCGGGTTTTCAGCCCCAGCATTTT | CASSPGFQPQHF | few | TRBJ1-5 | TRBV12-3/TRBV12-4 | .
TGTGCCAGCAGTTTGGACAGCACCTATGGCTACACCTTC | CASSLDSTYGYTF | few | TRBJ1-2 | TRBV12-3/TRBV12-4 | .
TGTGCCAGCAAGTACAGGGTATCGCAAGAGACCCAGTACTTC | CASKYRVSQETQYF | . | TRBJ2-5 | TRBV2 | .
TGTGCCAGCAGCCTTCCGGGACTACTCCAGTTCTTC | CASSLPGLLQFF | once | TRBJ2-1 | TRBV7-2 | TRBD2
TGTGCCAGTAGACAGGGTCGTACTGAAGCTTTCTTT | CASRQGRTEAFF | few | TRBJ1-1 | TRBV12-3/TRBV12-4 | TRBD1
TGCGCCAGCAGCCTGCAGACAGGGGGCGGGGAGACCCAGTACTTC | CASSLQTGGGETQYF | . | TRBJ2-5 | TRBV5-1 | TRBD1
TGTGCCTGGGGGGACAGCCAAGAGACCCAGTACTTC | CAWGDSQETQYF | . | TRBJ2-5 | TRBV30 | TRBD1
TGTGCCAGTAGCACCCCGACAGGGAAGGGCCAAGAGACCCAGTACTTC | CASSTPTGKGQETQYF | . | TRBJ2-5 | TRBV19 | TRBD1
TGCGCCAGCAGCCCCCGGACTGGCAGGGGGCCTAACTACGAGCAGTACTTC | CASSPRTGRGPNYEQYF | . | TRBJ2-7 | TRBV4-1 | TRBD1
TGTGCCAGCAGTTACTCGGCAGGTCGTACTGAAGCTTTCTTT | CASSYSAGRTEAFF | few | TRBJ1-1 | TRBV6-6 | .
TGTGCCATCAGTGAAACAGGGATCTCGAACACTGAAGCTTTCTTT | CAISETGISNTEAFF | . | TRBJ1-1 | TRBV10-3 | .
TGTGCCAGCTCACCACCGAGCGGGGGTGAGGATGAGCAGTTCTTC | CASSPPSGGEDEQFF | . | TRBJ2-1 | TRBV18 | TRBD2
TGTGCCAGCAGCTTTGGACTAGCGGGGGGAGAAGATACGCAGTATTTT | CASSFGLAGGEDTQYF | . | TRBJ2-3 | TRBV5-6 | TRBD2
TGTGCCTGGAGCAAGACAGGGCCAAATACGCAGTATTTT | CAWSKTGPNTQYF | . | TRBJ2-3 | TRBV30 | TRBD1
TGTGCCAGTACCCAATCACCACAGGGCTTATACCAAGAGACCCAGTACTTC | CASTQSPQGLYQETQYF | . | TRBJ2-5 | TRBV19 | .
TGCGCCAGCAGCCTACAGGGGGACAATCAGCCCCAGCATTTT | CASSLQGDNQPQHF | . | TRBJ1-5 | TRBV5-1 | TRBD1
TGCGCCAGCAGCCCGGACAGGGTAAAGAACACTGAAGCTTTCTTT | CASSPDRVKNTEAFF | . | TRBJ1-1 | TRBV5-1 | TRBD1
TGTGCTAGTGGTTTGGGAACTAGCGGGGGCCACTTCTCCTACGAGCAGTACTTC | CASGLGTSGGHFSYEQYF | . | TRBJ2-7 | TRBV12-5 | TRBD2
TGTGCCAGCTCACCAGTAGGGACAGGGTTCACCGGGGAGCTGTTTTTT | CASSPVGTGFTGELFF | . | TRBJ2-2 | TRBV18 | TRBD1
TGTGCCAGCAGTATTAGCAGGGAGGGTTACACCTTC | CASSISREGYTF | . | TRBJ1-2 | TRBV12-3/TRBV12-4 | .
TGCGCCAGCAGCCCCCGGGCTAGCGGGGGGTTCTACGAGCAGTACTTC | CASSPRASGGFYEQYF | few | TRBJ2-7 | TRBV4-1 | TRBD2
TGCAGTGCTAGTCAGGGGGCGGATGGCAATCAGCCCCAGCATTTT | CSASQGADGNQPQHF | . | TRBJ1-5 | TRBV20-1 | TRBD1
TGTGCCACCAGCCCGGGACAGGGGAACACTGAAGCTTTCTTT | CATSPGQGNTEAFF | . | TRBJ1-1 | TRBV24-1 | TRBD1
TGCGCCAGCAGTGCAACAGTGCTTGGAATTTCACCCCTCCACTTT | CASSATVLGISPLHF | . | TRBJ1-6 | TRBV10-1 | .
TGTGCCAGCTCACTACAGGTAATGAACACTGAAGCTTTCTTT | CASSLQVMNTEAFF | once | TRBJ1-1 | TRBV18 | .
TGCGCCAGCAGCCCACAGGGGCTCTATGGCTACACCTTC | CASSPQGLYGYTF | . | TRBJ1-2 | TRBV4-1 | TRBD1